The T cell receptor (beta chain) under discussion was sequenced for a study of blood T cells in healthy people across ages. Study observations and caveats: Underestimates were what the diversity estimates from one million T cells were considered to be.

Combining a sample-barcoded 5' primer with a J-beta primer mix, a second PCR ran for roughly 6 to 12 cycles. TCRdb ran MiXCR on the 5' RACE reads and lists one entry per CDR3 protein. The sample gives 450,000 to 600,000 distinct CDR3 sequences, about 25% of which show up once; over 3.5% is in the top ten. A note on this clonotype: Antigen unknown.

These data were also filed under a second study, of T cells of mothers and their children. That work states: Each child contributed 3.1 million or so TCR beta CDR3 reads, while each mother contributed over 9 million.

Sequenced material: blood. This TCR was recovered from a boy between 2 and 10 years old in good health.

Here the CDR3 reads CAWSTEETQYF. CDR3 in DNA: TGTGCCTGGAGTACGGAAGAGACCCAGTACTTC. The gene calls are TRBV30 and TRBJ2-5, with unresolved D. V was clipped by 2 bases and J by 3 bases, with 4 bases between them. CDR3 length: 11 residues. Germline V CDR1 and CDR2: GTSNPN, SVGIG (reference sequence).